Following are 27 T cell receptor beta chains from one sample sequenced in a study of T-cell memory formation after mild COVID-19. In TCRdb, the 5' RACE reads were re-called with MiXCR into one record per CDR3 protein. The sample includes 110,000 to 150,000 distinct CDR3 sequences, about 25% of them seen just once. Sequencing input: PBMCs or a T cell subset sorted from them (not recorded which). The source is an adult woman who had mild COVID-19 (a few samples of this study predate the infection). Cell type and time point are not known.

The V call is TRBV19, the J call TRBJ1-2; tentative D call: TRBD1 (5 bases). The CDR3 length is 14 residues. Germline loops: CDR1 LNHDA, CDR2 SQIVND (reference sequence). Trimming left V 3 bases short and J 2 bases short, with 10 bases between. CDR3 DNA sequence: TGTGCCAGTAGTATTCAACAGGAAAACTATGGCTACACCTTC. It is translated as CASSIQQENYGYTF.

This clonotype is deemed medium-sized. The genes are TRBV4-1 and TRBJ2-2; 9 bases agree with TRBD2. In germline, CDR1 is MGHRA, CDR2 YSYEKL. J was trimmed by 0 bases and V by 4 bases; bases with no gene match: 6. The CDR3 is made up of 17 amino acids. CDR3 in DNA: TGCGCCAGCAGCCTCCTCGGACTAGCGTCGAACACCGGGGAGCTGTTTTTT. This codes for CASSLLGLASNTGELFF.

The table lists this clonotype with a few counts. The chain combines TRBV5-1 with TRBJ2-3; D unclear. In germline, CDR1 is SGHRS, CDR2 YFSETQ. V shed 4 bases and J shed 6 bases, with 12 bases lying between them. The CDR3 totals 13 residues. The CDR3 DNA follows: TGCGCCAGCAGCCTCTGGCCCGGGGATACGCAGTATTTT. Protein sequence: CASSLWPGDTQYF.

The V and J genes are TRBV5-1 and TRBJ2-7; 13 nucleotides agree with TRBD2. J was trimmed by 2 bases and V by 3 bases; bases with no gene match: 5. This CDR3 has 16 amino acids. CDR1 is SGHRS and CDR2 is YFSETQ in the germline V gene. In DNA, the CDR3 is TGCGCCAGCAGCTGGACTAGCGGGAGCGCAACCTACGAGCAGTACTTC. This gives the protein CASSWTSGSATYEQYF. Full variable domain (rest looked up from reference TRBV5-1 and TRBJ2-7): KAGVTQTPRYLIKTRGQQVTLSCSPISGHRSVSWYQQTPGQGLQFLFEYFSETQRNKGNFPGRFSGRQFSNSRSEMNVSTLELGDSALYLCASSWTSGSATYEQYFGPGTRLTVT.

This clonotype has a handful of counts. The gene calls are TRBV4-1 and TRBJ1-1; unclear D gene. Trimming stripped 3 bases from V and 6 bases from J, with 5 bases between. CDR1 and CDR2 (germline): MGHRA, YSYEKL. This CDR3 has 11 residues. The CDR3: CASSHGPEAFF. The DNA for the CDR3 is TGCGCCAGCAGCCACGGCCCTGAAGCTTTCTTT.

This clonotype has only a few counts. This chain connects TRBV5-6 to TRBJ2-7, with D possibly called TRBD1 or TRBD2 (5 bases each). Looked up from germline, CDR1 is SGHDT and CDR2 is YYEEEE. Trimming took 2 bases from V and 1 from J, leaving 13 bases between them. The CDR3 length is 15 residues. The DNA of the CDR3 is TGTGCCAGCAGCTTCTTATGGGACCGTTCCTACGAGCAGTACTTC. Residues: CASSFLWDRSYEQYF. The whole variable domain, remainder taken from reference TRBV5-6 and TRBJ2-7, is DAGVTQSPTHLIKTRGQQVTLRCSPKSGHDTVSWYQQALGQGPQFIFQYYEEEERQRGNFPDRFSGHQFPNYSSELNVNALLLGDSALYLCASSFLWDRSYEQYFGPGTRLTVT.

The sample holds a few counts of this clonotype. The gene calls are TRBV30 and TRBJ2-7, with 9 bases aligning to TRBD1. V lost 5 bases, J lost 0 bases, and 2 bases stayed unmatched. The CDR3 consists of 13 residues. Germline-derived CDR1 and CDR2 are GTSNPN and SVGIG (reference sequence). CDR3 in DNA: TGTGCCTGGGGGACAGGGAGCTCCTACGAGCAGTACTTC. Amino acid sequence: CAWGTGSSYEQYF.

J is TRBJ1-6 and V is TRBV9; 11 bases match TRBD1. The J segment lost 8 bases and the V segment lost 7 bases, leaving 5 bases of the junction unmatched. The CDR3 length is 14 residues. Germline V lookup: CDR1 SGDLS, CDR2 YYNGEE. CDR3 loop: CASGGQGAYSPLHF. The DNA for the CDR3 is TGTGCCAGCGGCGGACAGGGGGCTTATTCACCCCTCCACTTT.

This clonotype showed up just a few times. The V call is TRBV7-2, the J call TRBJ2-3; possible D gene TRBD2, 5 bases. This CDR3 contains 14 residues. Trimming took 2 bases from V and 4 from J, leaving 10 bases between them. The germline V gene encodes CDR1 SGHTA and CDR2 FQGNSA. The DNA of the CDR3 is TGTGCCAGCAGCTTAAGTCCGGAGGCAGATACGCAGTATTTT. This encodes CASSLSPEADTQYF.

This clonotype was seen a few times. The chain has TRBV25-1 and TRBJ1-1; 8 bases fit TRBD1. The CDR3 totals 14 residues. Trimming removed 1 base from V and 7 bases from J; junction bases left unmatched: 5. The germline V gene has CDR1 MGHDK and CDR2 SYGVNS. This CDR3 is CASSEWGQADEAFF. CDR3 bases: TGTGCCAGCAGTGAATGGGGACAGGCCGATGAAGCTTTCTTT.

The chain carries TRBV5-1 and TRBJ1-1, with D perhaps TRBD1 (5 bases). CDR3 length: 13 amino acids. Deletions cut 0 bases from V and 5 bases from J, with 8 bases between. The V gene's germline CDR1 is SGHRS and CDR2 YFSETQ. The CDR3 spells CASSLGGETEAFF. For the CDR3, the DNA is TGCGCCAGCAGCTTGGGGGGGGAAACTGAAGCTTTCTTT.

This clonotype has just a few counts. The chain recombines TRBV7-6 with TRBJ2-7, with 9 bases aligning to TRBD2. The CDR3 totals 16 residues. The junction had 6 bases not matched to a gene; V was cut back by 1 base and J by 2 bases. Per the germline V gene, CDR1 is SGHVS and CDR2 is FNYEAQ. CDR3 nucleotides: TGTGCCAGCAGCTTAGGTCCTAGCGGGGTTACCTACGAGCAGTACTTC. Residues: CASSLGPSGVTYEQYF.

The V and J genes are TRBV29-1 and TRBJ2-1; no definite D call. Germline V gene lookup returns CDR1 SQVTM and CDR2 ANQGSEA. The CDR3 has 15 amino acids. V was cut by 1 base and J by 0 bases, with 10 bases left in between. CDR3 protein: CSVEGAESSYNEQFF. CDR3 DNA sequence: TGCAGCGTTGAAGGGGCAGAGAGCTCCTACAATGAGCAGTTCTTC.

The chain couples TRBV9 to TRBJ2-7; 9 bases line up with TRBD2. The J segment lost 1 base and the V segment lost 3 bases, leaving 8 bases of the junction unmatched. The V gene's germline CDR1 is SGDLS and CDR2 YYNGEE. The CDR3 has 16 residues. The CDR3 reads CASSESGTSWSYEQYF. CDR3 in DNA: TGTGCCAGCAGCGAGTCAGGGACTAGCTGGTCCTACGAGCAGTACTTC.

V gene TRBV2 combines with J gene TRBJ2-3; D unclear. V lost 4 bases and J lost 11, with 10 bases in between. Germline loops: CDR1 SNHLY, CDR2 FYNNEI. The CDR3 has 11 residues. CDR3 bases: TGTGCCAGCAGTGCCAATTCAGGGCAGTATTTT. Its translation is CASSANSGQYF. The full variable domain, its missing parts supplied by reference TRBV2 and TRBJ2-3, is EPEVTQTPSHQVTQMGQEVILRCVPISNHLYFYWYRQILGQKVEFLVSFYNNEISEKSEIFDDQFSVERPDGSNFTLKIRSTKLEDSAMYFCASSANSGQYFGPGTRLTVL.

The chain employs TRBV7-9 and TRBJ1-5, with D unresolved. Germline values: CDR1 SEHNR, CDR2 FQNEAQ (reference sequence). V shed 1 base and J shed 7 bases, with 11 bases lying between them. This CDR3 is 14 amino acids long. CDR3 loop: CASSLGMSGQPQHF. CDR3 nucleotides: TGTGCCAGCAGCTTAGGGATGTCCGGACAGCCCCAGCATTTT.

This clonotype has a handful of counts. The chain couples TRBV12-3 or TRBV12-4 to TRBJ1-4; D may be TRBD1 (6 bases). This CDR3 spans 14 amino acids. V was shortened by 6 bases and J by 7 bases, with 15 bases between the two germline ends. In nucleotides, the CDR3 is TGTGCCAGCAGCCAGACAGGTTATCTTGAAAAACTGTTTTTT. Encoded protein: CASSQTGYLEKLFF.

In nucleotides, the CDR3 is TGTGCCAGCAGCTTACCGCGGGTAGAACTCATAGATACGCAGTATTTT. Its protein product is CASSLPRVELIDTQYF. The V and J genes are TRBV7-9 and TRBJ2-3, with D perhaps TRBD2 (5 bases). Germline V gives CDR1 SEHNR, CDR2 FQNEAQ (reference sequence). With 2 bases removed from V and 5 bases from J, the gap between germline ends came to 17 bases. This CDR3 comprises 16 residues.

This chain links TRBV7-9 with TRBJ1-2; D call uncertain. The V gene lost 4 bases and the J gene lost 2 bases, with 20 bases spanning the gap. From germline, CDR1 is SEHNR and CDR2 FQNEAQ (reference sequence). The length of the CDR3 is 17 residues. The CDR3 DNA sequence: TGTGCCAGCAGCTCCGATGCGATATTGCACGCCAACTATGGCTACACCTTC. Amino acids: CASSSDAILHANYGYTF.

The chain employs TRBV15 and TRBJ2-7; the D gene is possibly TRBD1 (7 bases). V shed 5 bases and J shed 1 base, with 15 bases lying between them. Germline V gene data show CDR1 as LNHNV and CDR2 as YYDKDF (reference sequence). The CDR3 is 15 amino acids. In nucleotides, the CDR3 is TGTGCCACCAGCGCGGCGGGACAGCATTCCTACGAGCAGTACTTC. This gives the protein CATSAAGQHSYEQYF. Looking up the rest from reference TRBV15 and TRBJ2-7 gives the full variable domain: DAMVIQNPRYQVTQFGKPVTLSCSQTLNHNVMYWYQQKSSQAPKLLFHYYDKDFNNEADTPDNFQSRRPNTSFCFLDIRSPGLGDTAMYLCATSAAGQHSYEQYFGPGTRLTVT.

As DNA, the CDR3 is TGTGCCAGCAGCTACAAAAACAGGGGGCTCGAGACCCAGTACTTC. Its protein product is CASSYKNRGLETQYF. This chain connects TRBV6-5 to TRBJ2-5; the match to TRBD1 covers 9 bases. The CDR3 length is 15 residues. Germline V gene data show CDR1 as MNHEY and CDR2 as SVGAGI. V was pared by 6 bases and J by 5 bases, with 10 bases of the junction left unmatched.

This clonotype was seen a handful of times. V and J are TRBV29-1 and TRBJ2-1; no clear D. The CDR3 sequence is 12 residues long. V dropped 7 bases and J dropped 7 bases, with 14 bases sitting between them. The V gene's germline CDR1 is SQVTM and CDR2 ANQGSEA. In nucleotides, the CDR3 is TGCAGCGCGTCTAACGCAGTAAATGAGCAGTTCTTC. Translated, it gives CSASNAVNEQFF.

J is TRBJ2-7 and V is TRBV12-3 or TRBV12-4; TRBD1 matches 7 bases. The CDR3 is 16 residues long. V dropped 6 bases and J dropped 4; count of bases not matched to a gene: 15. This CDR3 is CASSPPHRGAKYEQYF. CDR3 DNA sequence: TGTGCCAGCAGCCCACCCCACAGGGGAGCTAAGTACGAGCAGTACTTC.

This clonotype was detected only a few times. The V call is TRBV29-1, the J call TRBJ2-2, with no clear D. V dropped 4 bases and J dropped 0 bases, with 18 bases sitting between them. The germline gives CDR1 SQVTM, CDR2 ANQGSEA. The CDR3 sequence is 17 residues long. The CDR3 DNA is TGCAGCGTTGGGGGAACGGATCAATACGCGAACACCGGGGAGCTGTTTTTT. This codes for CSVGGTDQYANTGELFF.

V usage is TRBV2 and J usage is TRBJ2-7; D might be TRBD1 or TRBD2, each matching 5 bases. Per the germline V gene, CDR1 is SNHLY and CDR2 is FYNNEI. Trimming took 11 bases from V and 3 from J, leaving 17 bases between them. The CDR3 runs to 13 residues. The CDR3 loop reads CAVSDGTIYEQYF. The CDR3 coding sequence is TGTGCCGTCTCAGACGGGACGATCTACGAGCAGTACTTC.

The V and J genes are TRBV7-9 and TRBJ1-2; TRBD1 might be the D (6 bases). Germline loops: CDR1 SEHNR, CDR2 FQNEAQ (reference sequence). V gave up 1 base and J gave up 6 bases, with 9 bases separating them. The CDR3 has 13 residues. CDR3 in amino acids: CASSLVQGDGYTF. CDR3 nucleotide sequence: TGTGCCAGCAGCTTAGTACAGGGTGATGGCTACACCTTC.

In this sample, this clonotype turned up a few times. The chain combines TRBV7-6 with TRBJ2-7; 7 bases map to TRBD1. Germline trimming cut 3 bases from V and 4 bases from J; bases unmatched to any gene: 12. The CDR3 covers 16 residues. CDR1 is SGHVS and CDR2 is FNYEAQ in the germline V gene. CDR3 DNA sequence: TGTGCCAGCAGCTTCTCCGACAGGGCCCCTCTTTACGAGCAGTACTTC. This sequence encodes CASSFSDRAPLYEQYF.